These 18 T cell receptor beta chains share one sample of origin, sequenced in a study of blood T cell repertoires in COVID-19. Sequenced by immunoSEQ multiplex PCR; TCRdb stores in-frame clones only, minus some. Altogether around 65,000 clones are present, 80% to 85% being singletons, with the ten largest covering 15% to 18%. What was sequenced was peripheral blood. These receptors all come from a man older than 75 with acute or convalescent COVID-19.

In its sample, this clone was seen a few times. The chain is built from TRBV24-1 and TRBJ1-2; 9 bases are shared with TRBD1. The CDR3 sequence is 15 residues long. V gave up 3 bases and J gave up 5 bases; unmatched junction bases: 6. In germline, CDR1 is KGHDR, CDR2 SFDVKD. CDR3 in DNA: TGTGCCACCAGTGATGGGGGACAGGGACGGTATGGCTACACCTTC. Translation: CATSDGGQGRYGYTF.

The chain is built from TRBV6-6 and TRBJ2-5; TRBD2 aligns across 10 bases. The CDR3 runs 14 residues. Losses at the gene ends were 0 bases for V and 7 bases for J; bases not matched to a gene: 2. Germline-derived CDR1 and CDR2 are MNHNY and SVGAGI (reference sequence). The CDR3 reads CASSYSSSGGTQYF. The CDR3 DNA follows: TGTGCCAGCAGTTACTCGTCTAGCGGGGGGACCCAGTACTTC.

The V and J genes are TRBV7-8 and TRBJ2-3; 11 bases map to TRBD2. V lost 0 bases and J lost 2; bases outside the gene matches: 13. This CDR3 is 20 amino acids long. CDR1 is SGHVS, CDR2 FQNEAQ, per germline. The CDR3 sequence: CASSLALSGRAWLATDTQYF. For the CDR3, the DNA is TGTGCCAGCAGCTTAGCGCTTAGCGGGAGGGCCTGGCTTGCCACAGATACGCAGTATTTT.

The chain couples TRBV7-2 to TRBJ2-1, with D possibly TRBD2 on 5 matching bases. The germline CDR1 and CDR2 sequences are SGHTA and FQGNSA. The ends were cut back, 4 bases at V and 4 bases at J, with 17 bases in the middle. CDR3 size: 16 residues. In DNA, the CDR3 is TGTGCCAGCAGCTCCTCTGGTGTCCCGGGATACAATGAGCAGTTCTTC. Encoded protein: CASSSSGVPGYNEQFF.

This clone was seen more than once but under ten times. The chain has TRBV7-9 and TRBJ1-2; possible D gene TRBD1, 6 bases. Germline CDR1 is SEHNR and CDR2 is FQNEAQ (reference sequence). The CDR3 extends over 15 amino acids. Trimming pared 4 bases from V and 4 bases from J, leaving 16 bases between. CDR3 in amino acids: CASSSPRTDFYGYTF. CDR3 nucleotide sequence: TGTGCCAGCAGCTCTCCTCGGACAGACTTCTATGGCTACACCTTC.

The chain employs TRBV14 and TRBJ2-5; D uncertain. CDR1 and CDR2 from the germline V gene are SGHDN and FVKESK. This CDR3 has 15 amino acids. V was clipped by 0 bases and J by 7 bases, with 15 bases between them. CDR3 DNA: TGTGCCAGCAGCCAAGACCCATATCGTCGAGGGACCCAGTACTTC. Translated, it gives CASSQDPYRRGTQYF.

In its sample, this clone was seen once. Here the CDR3 DNA reads TGCAGCGTTGTTCCTAGACTAGCGGGTCTCTCCTACAATGAGCAGTTCTTC. It yields the protein CSVVPRLAGLSYNEQFF. This chain links TRBV29-1 with TRBJ2-1; the match to TRBD2 covers 10 bases. The CDR3 covers 17 residues. With 4 bases clipped from V and 0 bases from J, the junction kept 9 bases outside the gene matches. CDR1 and CDR2 (germline): SQVTM, ANQGSEA.

J is TRBJ1-6 and V is TRBV30; maybe TRBD1 (6 bases). This CDR3 contains 14 residues. Germline CDR1 is GTSNPN and CDR2 is SVGIG (reference sequence). The germline V and J ends were trimmed by 5 bases and 6 bases, with 14 bases remaining between them. The CDR3 bases are TGTGCCTGGGAACTCGGACAGCTTAATTCACCCCTCCACTTT. This encodes CAWELGQLNSPLHF.

Concerning this clone itself: At the DNA level, this CDR3 is encoded by other sequences in the same sample as well. V and J are TRBV7-6 and TRBJ2-1, with a weak D call TRBD2 (6 bases). From germline, CDR1 is SGHVS and CDR2 FNYEAQ. V gave up 1 base and J gave up 8 bases, with 9 bases separating them. The CDR3 contains 13 residues. This chain's CDR3 is CASSLGLAYEQFF. The CDR3 DNA reads TGTGCCAGCAGCTTAGGTCTAGCGTATGAGCAGTTCTTC.

In this sample, this clone turned up a few times. This rearrangement joins TRBV5-1 to TRBJ1-1; TRBD1 agrees at 9 bases. V lost 4 bases, J lost 0 bases, and 10 bases stayed unmatched. The length of the CDR3 is 17 residues. CDR1 SGHRS and CDR2 YFSETQ come from the germline V gene. This chain's CDR3 is CASSPAYRGRVNTEAFF. In nucleotides, the CDR3 is TGCGCCAGCAGCCCCGCCTACAGGGGGCGCGTGAACACTGAAGCTTTCTTT.

V is TRBV30 and J is TRBJ1-2; a weak D match, TRBD1 (6 bases). The CDR3 consists of 15 residues. Germline values: CDR1 GTSNPN, CDR2 SVGIG (reference sequence). Between the trimmed V and J ends, which lost 0 bases and 5 bases, there was a span of 16 bases. The CDR3 nucleotides read TGTGCCTGGAGTGTACGGACAGTGTTGTGGTATGGCTACACCTTC. Translated, it gives CAWSVRTVLWYGYTF.

The chain joins TRBV5-1 to TRBJ1-1; the D gene is possibly TRBD1 (5 bases). With 0 bases removed from V and 8 bases from J, the gap between germline ends came to 11 bases. CDR1 SGHRS and CDR2 YFSETQ come from the germline V gene. This CDR3 spans 13 amino acids. CDR3 residues: CASSLATGQEAFF. The CDR3 region has the DNA TGCGCCAGCAGCTTGGCTACAGGCCAAGAAGCTTTCTTT.

In this sample, this clone turned up once. V is TRBV7-3 and J is TRBJ2-7; D is perhaps TRBD2 (5 bases). There are 12 residues in the CDR3. Deletions cut 4 bases from V and 7 bases from J, with 11 bases between. The V gene's germline CDR1 is SGHTA and CDR2 FQGTGA. CDR3 coding DNA: TGTGCCAGCAGCTCCAGGACGGGGGAGCAGTACTTC. It is translated as CASSSRTGEQYF.

The chain recombines TRBV19 with TRBJ2-7; 9 bases match TRBD1. The CDR3 spans 15 residues. V was pared by 6 bases and J by 1 base, with 7 bases of the junction left unmatched. Germline V CDR1 and CDR2: LNHDA, SQIVND (reference sequence). The CDR3 region is CASSKWDRESYEQYF. CDR3 nucleotides: TGTGCCAGTAGCAAATGGGACAGGGAATCCTACGAGCAGTACTTC.

The chain has TRBV7-3 and TRBJ2-5; the D is unclear. CDR1 SGHTA and CDR2 FQGTGA come from the germline V gene. CDR3 length: 12 amino acids. Trimming stripped 2 bases from V and 11 bases from J, with 12 bases between. CDR3 DNA sequence: TGTGCCAGCAGCTTAGGTACTGGAGCTCAGTACTTC. This sequence encodes CASSLGTGAQYF.

The chain carries TRBV10-3 and TRBJ2-2; the D gene is possibly TRBD2 (7 bases). The V end lost 4 bases, the J end lost 4 bases, and 13 bases lay between the germline ends. The CDR3 consists of 15 residues. From germline, CDR1 is ENHRY and CDR2 SYGVKD. CDR3 nucleotide sequence: TGTGCCATCAGTGGGTCGAGGGGGGGCACCGGGGAGCTGTTTTTT. Translation: CAISGSRGGTGELFF.

This clone was observed a few times. This chain uses TRBV21-1 with TRBJ2-2; TRBD1 was called by the table and not checked on the DNA. TRBV21-1 counts as a pseudogene. CDR3 size: 16 residues. Here the CDR3 reads CASTSGTGANTGELFF. CDR3 nucleotide sequence: TGTGCCAGCACTTCTGGGACAGGGGCGAACACCGGGGAGCTGTTTTTT.

V and J are TRBV7-3 and TRBJ1-1; 8 bases map to TRBD1. V lost 2 bases and J lost 1; bases outside the gene matches: 9. Germline V CDR1 and CDR2: SGHTA, FQGTGA. This CDR3 is 17 amino acids long. In DNA form, the CDR3 reads TGTGCCAGCAGCTTAGTTCAGGGGGCGAGTTGGAACACTGAAGCTTTCTTT. It is translated as CASSLVQGASWNTEAFF.